Below, 5 T cell receptor beta chains from the same sample are listed, as sequenced in a study of Ad26.COV2.S vaccination and SARS-CoV-2 variants. Indicated treatment: around 19 received Ad26.COV2.S at low or high dose, single or two shots; 5 received placebo; per-sample allocation not given. Samples were taken on day 63 after the first vaccine or placebo injection. Libraries were prepared by immunoSEQ multiplex PCR; TCRdb keeps only in-frame clonotypes and omits some of them. The repertoire holds 350,000 to 400,000 clones, with about 88% as singletons. The source was peripheral blood, collected in a trial of Ad26.COV2.S vaccine versus placebo. These receptors were taken from a person aged 18-60 years who received the Ad26.COV2.S COVID-19 vaccine or a placebo.

The rearrangement joins TRBV30 to TRBJ1-1; weak D call: TRBD1 (5 bases). Trimming left V 3 bases short and J 3 bases short, with 14 bases between. The CDR3 extends over 14 amino acids. Germline CDR1 is GTSNPN and CDR2 is SVGIG (reference sequence). CDR3 amino acids: CAWRGVSVDTEAFF. CDR3 nucleotides: TGTGCCTGGAGGGGGGTTTCGGTCGACACTGAAGCTTTCTTT. Combining the CDR3 with reference TRBV30 and TRBJ1-1 gives the whole variable domain SQTIHQWPATLVQPVGSPLSLECTVEGTSNPNLYWYRQAAGRGLQLLFYSVGIGQISSEVPQNLSASRPQDRQFILSSKKLLLSDSGFYLCAWRGVSVDTEAFFGQGTRLTVV.

This chain uses TRBV11-3 with TRBJ1-2; D may be TRBD1 (5 bases). The CDR3 extends over 16 amino acids. The germline V gene has CDR1 SGHNT and CDR2 YENEEA. V was cut by 3 bases and J by 2 bases, with 16 bases left in between. This chain's CDR3 is CASSLVQASRNYGYTF. CDR3 coding DNA: TGTGCCAGCAGCTTGGTACAGGCGTCCCGAAACTATGGCTACACCTTC.

This chain uses TRBV5-1 with TRBJ2-7, with 7 bases identical to TRBD1. V was clipped by 4 bases and J by 3 bases; unmatched bases: 4. The germline gives CDR1 SGHRS, CDR2 YFSETQ. CDR3 length: 13 amino acids. CDR3 region: CASSQQGFYEQYF. The CDR3, as DNA: TGCGCCAGCAGCCAACAGGGGTTCTACGAGCAGTACTTC.

The CDR3: CASSQVVGDRYNEQFF. The CDR3 DNA reads as TGTGCCAGCAGCCAAGTTGTCGGGGACCGATACAATGAGCAGTTCTTC. This chain joins TRBV14 and TRBJ2-1; tentatively, D is TRBD1 or TRBD2 (5 bases each). Trimming took off 1 base at V and 4 bases at J, with 14 bases between the two ends. The CDR3 has 16 residues. Germline V gene sequence: CDR1 SGHDN, CDR2 FVKESK.

The chain uses TRBV9 and TRBJ2-4; D possibly corresponds to TRBD1 (6 bases). V lost 3 bases, J lost 1 base, and 8 bases lay in between. The CDR3 contains 14 residues. Germline V gene lookup returns CDR1 SGDLS and CDR2 YYNGEE. The CDR3 DNA is TGTGCCAGCAGCGCCACAGGGGCCAAAAACATTCAGTACTTC. It translates to CASSATGAKNIQYF.